The clone carrying this T cell receptor beta chain was observed a few times. As yet, its antigen is unknown. Thyroid ultrasound, orbital computed tomography, clinical symptoms, and serum thyroxine and TRAb underpinned diagnoses. This record comes from a study of T cells in Graves' hyperthyroidism and ophthalmopathy. Overall study: Peripheral blood draws took place at initial diagnosis, ahead of any treatment. Study-level points and caveats: Most expanded thyroid clonotypes above 0.001 recurred in blood. From stable hyperthyroidism, ophthalmopathy was separated by a 13 V-J model.

Amplification of TCR beta CDR3 regions used RNA as the template. Researchers ran a first-round RT-PCR on the TCR CDR3 using the HTBI primer set. TCRdb reanalysed the multiplex PCR reads using MiXCR and keeps one entry per CDR3 protein. The top ten clones hold approximately 10% of a sample with about 700,000 distinct CDR3 sequences, about 15% of them seen once. The CDR3 sequence is 16 residues long. The J segment lost 3 bases and the V segment lost 2 bases, leaving 7 bases of the junction unmatched. CDR1 and CDR2 (germline): MDHEN, SYDVKM. V is TRBV28 and J is TRBJ2-1, with 7 nucleotides matching TRBD2. The source is a woman between 18 and 30 years old with Graves' hyperthyroidism. The material sequenced was blood. DNA for the CDR3: TGTGCCAGCAGTTTACTAGCGGAGCTTCTCTACAATGAGCAGTTCTTC. Translation gives CASSLLAELLYNEQFF.